This T cell receptor (beta chain) was obtained from a study of cytomegalovirus exposure and HLA in healthy donors. Findings and limits, study-wide: Most TCR sequences were uncommon, yet certain public TCRs appeared in many donors.

CDR1 is SSHAT, CDR2 FNYEAQ, per germline (reference sequence). The CDR3 spans 18 residues. The ends were cut back, 1 base at V and 5 bases at J, with 20 bases in the middle. Details on this clone: Its antigen is as yet unknown.

Using immunoSEQ multiplex PCR, the repertoire was profiled, and TCRdb retains in-frame clones only, with some absent. The sample records 150,000 to 200,000 clones, approximately 85% being singletons. V and J are TRBV7-7 and TRBJ2-2, with D perhaps TRBD1 (7 bases). The source of this sequence is a woman aged 18-29 years in good health and CMV-seronegative. The sample comprised PBMCs. The CDR3, as DNA: TGTGCCAGCAGCTTAGGAGGTCTAGTGACAGGGAGGACCGGGGAGCTGTTTTTT. Protein sequence: CASSLGGLVTGRTGELFF.